The 17 T cell receptor beta chains reported below all come from one sample, sequenced in a study of Ad26.COV2.S vaccination and SARS-CoV-2 variants. Here immunoSEQ multiplex PCR was the method, and the copy in TCRdb shows in-frame clones only, minus some. The repertoire holds some 350,000 clones, with approximately 90% as singletons. The sequences come from peripheral blood, collected after recovery from COVID-19. These receptor sequences come from a human donor who had recovered from COVID-19.

This clone was observed many times. The chain combines TRBV6-5 with TRBJ2-7; possibly TRBD1 for D (6 bases). Germline lookup yields CDR1 MNHEY and CDR2 SVGAGI. The CDR3 totals 13 residues. V was shortened by 11 bases and J by 6 bases, with 20 bases between the two germline ends. The CDR3 is CASATGSGSEQYF. CDR3 nucleotide sequence: TGTGCCTCCGCAACAGGGTCTGGGTCCGAGCAGTACTTC.

The chain links TRBV6-5 to TRBJ1-1, with no clear D. V lost 6 bases to trimming and J lost 1 base, with 12 bases between them. The CDR3 spans 14 residues. Per germline, CDR1 MNHEY and CDR2 SVGAGI. This CDR3 reads CASSTKGSNTEAFF. CDR3 in DNA: TGTGCCAGCAGCACCAAGGGCTCGAACACTGAAGCTTTCTTT.

The rearrangement links TRBV2 to TRBJ1-1, with D uncertain. The V gene's germline CDR1 is SNHLY and CDR2 FYNNEI. This CDR3 is 11 amino acids long. V was trimmed by 6 bases and J by 8 bases, leaving 10 bases between them. For the CDR3, the DNA is TGTGCCAGCAGGGGAGGTAAGGAAGCTTTCTTT. Residues: CASRGGKEAFF.

Worth noting for this clone: Germline and junction disagree at one end, which may indicate a read error. The chain couples TRBV5-1 to TRBJ2-7; D may be TRBD2 (6 bases). Germline V lookup: CDR1 SGHRS, CDR2 YFSETQ. This CDR3 is built from 13 residues. The CDR3 reads CASSSGLGVHGVF. The CDR3 DNA is TGCGCCAGCAGCTCGGGACTCGGGGTCCATGGCGTCTTC.

V and J are TRBV6-5 and TRBJ1-2, with D possibly TRBD1 on 6 matching bases. Per the germline V gene, CDR1 is MNHEY and CDR2 is SVGAGI. This CDR3 contains 15 residues. The V end lost 0 bases, the J end lost 5 bases, and 13 bases lay between the germline ends. CDR3 sequence reads: CASSYSGGQLYGYTF. The CDR3 DNA reads as TGTGCCAGCAGTTACTCGGGGGGACAACTTTATGGCTACACCTTC.

The chain has TRBV9 and TRBJ1-1; no clear D gene. The CDR3 sequence is 13 residues long. Germline assignment: CDR1 SGDLS and CDR2 YYNGEE. V was cut by 6 bases and J by 3 bases, with 12 bases left in between. The CDR3 region is CASTRKADTEAFF. CDR3 nucleotide sequence: TGTGCCAGCACTCGGAAGGCGGACACTGAAGCTTTCTTT.

The chain has TRBV5-1 and TRBJ1-3; tentative D call: TRBD1 (5 bases). The CDR3 has 13 residues. Germline values: CDR1 SGHRS, CDR2 YFSETQ. V was pared by 9 bases and J by 1 base, with 11 bases between. Here the CDR3 DNA reads TGCGCCACTAGGGGAGGATCTGGAAACACCATATATTTT. Translating gives CATRGGSGNTIYF.

V usage is TRBV29-1 and J usage is TRBJ1-1, with a tentative D call TRBD1 (5 bases). Germline values: CDR1 SQVTM, CDR2 ANQGSEA. The length of the CDR3 is 11 residues. V shed 5 bases and J shed 4 bases, with 8 bases lying between them. The CDR3 nucleotides are TGCAGCGTTTCGGGGGGCACTGAAGCTTTCTTT. This sequence encodes CSVSGGTEAFF.

The chain combines TRBV6-5 with TRBJ2-7, with D tentatively TRBD2 (6 bases). This CDR3 contains 15 residues. Trimming shortened V by 7 bases and J by 3 bases, and 19 bases separated the two germline ends. Germline CDR1 and CDR2: MNHEY and SVGAGI. The CDR3 region is CASTLSGTLSYEQYF. The CDR3, as DNA: TGTGCCAGCACCCTATCCGGGACTCTAAGCTACGAGCAGTACTTC.

The chain is built from TRBV28 and TRBJ1-2, with 8 bases fitting TRBD1. CDR3 size: 15 residues. The J segment lost 3 bases and the V segment lost 6 bases, leaving 9 bases of the junction unmatched. Germline V lookup: CDR1 MDHEN, CDR2 SYDVKM. DNA for the CDR3: TGTGCCAGCAGATCACCGGGACAGGACTACTATGGCTACACCTTC. Translated: CASRSPGQDYYGYTF.

The V call is TRBV4-1, the J call TRBJ1-2; no clear D. Deletions cut 4 bases from V and 0 bases from J, with 15 bases between. The CDR3 runs to 16 residues. Looked up from germline, CDR1 is MGHRA and CDR2 is YSYEKL. The CDR3 region has the DNA TGCGCCAGCAGCCTCGGTTGGGATCAAACTAACTATGGCTACACCTTC. Protein product: CASSLGWDQTNYGYTF.

The CDR3 region is CSALAGIPHTF. In DNA, the CDR3 is TGCAGTGCCCTAGCCGGGATACCCCACACCTTC. The V gene is TRBV20-1, the J gene TRBJ1-2; no clear D. V lost 6 bases and J lost 12, with 17 bases in between. The germline gives CDR1 DFQATT, CDR2 SNEGSKA (reference sequence). This CDR3 is 11 amino acids long.

The chain is built from TRBV6-5 and TRBJ1-5; maybe TRBD1 (6 bases). The CDR3 runs to 14 residues. In germline, CDR1 is MNHEY, CDR2 SVGAGI. The ends were cut back, 0 bases at V and 8 bases at J, with 11 bases in the middle. The CDR3 coding sequence is TGTGCCAGCAGTTACTCGGACAGCGGGGAGCCCCAGCATTTT. It yields the protein CASSYSDSGEPQHF.

The chain employs TRBV13 and TRBJ2-7; D is perhaps TRBD1 (5 bases). With 5 bases removed from V and 6 bases from J, the gap between germline ends came to 17 bases. The CDR3 has 14 amino acids. The germline V gene encodes CDR1 PRHDT and CDR2 FYEKMQ (reference sequence). The CDR3 loop reads CASSHSGRGPEQYF. CDR3 DNA sequence: TGTGCCAGCAGCCACTCCGGTAGGGGCCCCGAGCAGTACTTC.

The chain links TRBV29-1 to TRBJ1-1; D might be TRBD1 (5 bases). This CDR3 has 13 residues. V lost 3 bases and J 2 bases, leaving 10 bases between the germline ends. CDR1 is SQVTM, CDR2 ANQGSEA, per germline. The CDR3 reads CSVEGPTNTEAFF. The DNA of the CDR3 is TGCAGCGTTGAGGGGCCCACAAACACTGAAGCTTTCTTT.

The chain uses TRBV11-3 and TRBJ2-2; D gene uncertain. The CDR3 has 13 residues. Germline V lookup: CDR1 SGHNT, CDR2 YENEEA. V lost 0 bases and J 4 bases, leaving 3 bases between the germline ends. The CDR3 sequence: CASSLEFTGELFF. The DNA for the CDR3 is TGTGCCAGCAGCTTAGAGTTCACCGGGGAGCTGTTTTTT.

The chain links TRBV5-6 to TRBJ1-2; D possibly corresponds to TRBD1 (5 bases). The CDR3 spans 14 residues. CDR1 and CDR2 (germline): SGHDT, YYEEEE. V was cut by 4 bases and J by 3 bases, with 13 bases left in between. DNA for the CDR3: TGTGCCAGCAGCCGGGCCGGGGGGGACTATGGCTACACCTTC. Translation: CASSRAGGDYGYTF.